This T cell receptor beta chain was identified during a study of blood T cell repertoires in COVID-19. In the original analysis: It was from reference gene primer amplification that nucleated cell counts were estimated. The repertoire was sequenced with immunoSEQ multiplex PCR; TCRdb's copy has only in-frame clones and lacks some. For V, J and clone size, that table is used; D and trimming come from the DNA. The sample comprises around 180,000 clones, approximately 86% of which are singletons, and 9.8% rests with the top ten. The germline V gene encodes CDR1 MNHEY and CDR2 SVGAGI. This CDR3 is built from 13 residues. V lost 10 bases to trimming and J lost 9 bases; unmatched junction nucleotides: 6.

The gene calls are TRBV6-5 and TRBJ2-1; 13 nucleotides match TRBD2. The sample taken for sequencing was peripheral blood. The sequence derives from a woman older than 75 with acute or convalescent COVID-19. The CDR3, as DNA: TGTGCCATCGGACTAGCGGGAGTTGGTGAGCAGTTCTTC. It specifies CAIGLAGVGEQFF.